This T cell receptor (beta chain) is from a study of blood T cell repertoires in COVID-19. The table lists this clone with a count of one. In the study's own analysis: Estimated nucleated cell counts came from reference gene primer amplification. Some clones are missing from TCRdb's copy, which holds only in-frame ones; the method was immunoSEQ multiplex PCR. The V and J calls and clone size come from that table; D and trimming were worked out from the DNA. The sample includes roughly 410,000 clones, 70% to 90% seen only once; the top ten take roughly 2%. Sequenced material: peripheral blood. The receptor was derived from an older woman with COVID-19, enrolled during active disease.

The CDR3 nucleotides read TGTGCCAGCAGCTTGACAGGGGGCGGATATGGCTACACCTTC. It is translated as CASSLTGGGYGYTF. V is TRBV5-6 and J is TRBJ1-2, with TRBD1 matching 9 bases. The CDR3 runs 14 residues. The germline gives CDR1 SGHDT, CDR2 YYEEEE. V lost 1 base to trimming and J lost 5 bases; unmatched junction nucleotides: 3.